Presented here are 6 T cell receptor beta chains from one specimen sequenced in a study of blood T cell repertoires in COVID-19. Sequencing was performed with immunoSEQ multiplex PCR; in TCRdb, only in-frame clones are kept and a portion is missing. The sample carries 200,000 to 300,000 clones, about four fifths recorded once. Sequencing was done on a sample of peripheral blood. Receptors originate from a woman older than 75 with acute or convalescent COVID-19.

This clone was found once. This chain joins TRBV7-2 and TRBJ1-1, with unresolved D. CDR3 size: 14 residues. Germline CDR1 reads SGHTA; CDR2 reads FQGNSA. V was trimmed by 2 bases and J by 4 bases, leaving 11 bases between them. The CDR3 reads CASSLSRVVTEAFF. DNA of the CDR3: TGTGCCAGCAGCTTATCGAGGGTTGTCACTGAAGCTTTCTTT.

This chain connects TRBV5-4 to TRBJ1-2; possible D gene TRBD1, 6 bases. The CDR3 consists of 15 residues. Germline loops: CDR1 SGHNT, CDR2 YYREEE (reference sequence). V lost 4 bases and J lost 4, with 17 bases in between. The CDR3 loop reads CASSVPLTGIYGYTF. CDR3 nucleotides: TGTGCCAGCAGCGTACCCTTGACAGGAATCTATGGCTACACCTTC.

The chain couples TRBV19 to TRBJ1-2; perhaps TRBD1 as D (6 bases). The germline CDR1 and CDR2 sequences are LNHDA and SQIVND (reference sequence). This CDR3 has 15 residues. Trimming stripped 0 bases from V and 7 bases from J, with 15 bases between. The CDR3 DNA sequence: TGTGCCAGTAGTATAGATGGAACAGGGCGTGCTGGCTACACCTTC. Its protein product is CASSIDGTGRAGYTF.

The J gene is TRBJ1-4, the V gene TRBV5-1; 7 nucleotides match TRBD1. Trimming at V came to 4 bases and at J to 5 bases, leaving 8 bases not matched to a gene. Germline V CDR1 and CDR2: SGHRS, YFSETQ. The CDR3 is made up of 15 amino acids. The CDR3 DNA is TGCGCCAGCAGCCTAACAGGGGCAAGGAATGAAAAACTGTTTTTT. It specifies CASSLTGARNEKLFF.

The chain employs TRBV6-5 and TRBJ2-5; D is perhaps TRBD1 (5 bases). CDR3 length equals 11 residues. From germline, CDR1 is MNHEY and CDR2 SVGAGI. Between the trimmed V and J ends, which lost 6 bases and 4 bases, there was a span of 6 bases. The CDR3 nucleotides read TGTGCCAGCAGCGACAGAGAGACCCAGTACTTC. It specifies CASSDRETQYF.

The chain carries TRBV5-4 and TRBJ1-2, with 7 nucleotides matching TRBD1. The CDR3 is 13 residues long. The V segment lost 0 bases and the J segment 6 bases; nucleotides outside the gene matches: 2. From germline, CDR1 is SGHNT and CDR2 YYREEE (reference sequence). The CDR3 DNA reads TGTGCCAGCAGCTTGGAGACAGGGAATGGCTACACCTTC. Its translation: CASSLETGNGYTF.